This T cell receptor beta chain was identified during a study of T cell responses to AZD1222 COVID-19 vaccine. Using immunoSEQ multiplex PCR, the repertoire was profiled, and TCRdb retains in-frame clones only, with some absent. The top ten clones hold around 1% of a sample with approximately 190,000 clones, 80% to 95% of them seen once. This CDR3 contains 15 residues. Germline CDR1 reads KGHSH; CDR2 reads LQKENI. The trim removed 1 base at V and 10 bases at J, leaving 6 bases unmatched. This sample comprised peripheral blood, obtained 28 days after the second AZD1222 dose. This clonotype was obtained from an adult who received the AZD1222 COVID-19 vaccine. The rearrangement joins TRBV18 to TRBJ1-6; 8 nucleotides align to TRBD1. The CDR3 spells CASSPRQGADSPLHF. CDR3 bases: TGTGCCAGCTCACCACGGCAGGGGGCGGACTCACCCCTCCACTTT.